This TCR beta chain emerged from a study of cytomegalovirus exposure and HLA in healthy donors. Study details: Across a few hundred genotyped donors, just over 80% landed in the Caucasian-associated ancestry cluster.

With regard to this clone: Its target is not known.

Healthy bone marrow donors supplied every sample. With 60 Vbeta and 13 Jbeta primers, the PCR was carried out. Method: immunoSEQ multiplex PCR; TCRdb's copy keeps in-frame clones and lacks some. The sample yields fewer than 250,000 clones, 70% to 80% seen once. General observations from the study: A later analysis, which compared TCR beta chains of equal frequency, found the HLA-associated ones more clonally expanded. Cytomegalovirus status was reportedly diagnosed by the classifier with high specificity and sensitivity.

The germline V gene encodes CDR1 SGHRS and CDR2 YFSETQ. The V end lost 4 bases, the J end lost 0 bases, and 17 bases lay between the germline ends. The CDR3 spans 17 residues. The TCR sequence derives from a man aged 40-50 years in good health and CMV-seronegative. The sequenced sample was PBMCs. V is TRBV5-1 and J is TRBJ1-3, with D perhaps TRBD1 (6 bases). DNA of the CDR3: TGCGCCAGCAGCCCGCGCCCACAGGGCCTCTCTGGAAACACCATATATTTT. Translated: CASSPRPQGLSGNTIYF.